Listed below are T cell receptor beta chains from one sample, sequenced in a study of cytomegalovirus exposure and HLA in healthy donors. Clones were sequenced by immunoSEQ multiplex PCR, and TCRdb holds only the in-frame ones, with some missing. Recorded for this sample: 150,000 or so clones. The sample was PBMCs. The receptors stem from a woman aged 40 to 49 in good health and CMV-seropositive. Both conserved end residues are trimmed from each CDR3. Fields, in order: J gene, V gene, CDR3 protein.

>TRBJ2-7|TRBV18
ASSPTGVTPYEQY
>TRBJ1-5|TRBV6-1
ASSATGPQH
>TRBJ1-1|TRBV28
ASAPGAVNTEAF
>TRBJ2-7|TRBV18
ASSPSPGEQY
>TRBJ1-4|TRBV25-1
ASSALQGANEKLF
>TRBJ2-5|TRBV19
ASSIWGQAETQY
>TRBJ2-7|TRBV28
ASSTGTGSYEQY
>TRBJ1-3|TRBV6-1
AEAGSGNTIY
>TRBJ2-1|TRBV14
ASSQASEQF
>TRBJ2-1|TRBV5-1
ASSAKQGYNEQF
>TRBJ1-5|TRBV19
ASSTTVNQPQH
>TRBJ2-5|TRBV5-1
ASSSGLAGQETQY
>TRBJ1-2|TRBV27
ASSLKGASYGYT
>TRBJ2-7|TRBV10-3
AISEWGQGASEQY
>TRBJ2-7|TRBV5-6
ASSLVRGSYHEQY
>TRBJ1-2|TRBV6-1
ASSGGEGPRYGYT
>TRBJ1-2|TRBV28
ATSGTVYGYT
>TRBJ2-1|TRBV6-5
ASRVSGPYNEQF
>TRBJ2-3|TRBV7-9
ASSRLGLAGGYTQY
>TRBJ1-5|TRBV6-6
ASSKQATEGNQPQH
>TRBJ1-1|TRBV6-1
ASSDLPGQMNTEAF
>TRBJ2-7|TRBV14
ASSPDWRSYEQY
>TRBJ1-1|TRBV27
ASSLDRGNTEAF
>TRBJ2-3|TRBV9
ASSVSGNTDTQY
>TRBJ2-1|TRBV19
ASSPLEQF
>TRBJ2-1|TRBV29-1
SVEVVTSGNAF
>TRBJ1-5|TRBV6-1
ASSSRGNNQPQH
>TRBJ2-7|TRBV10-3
AIMRGLALEQY
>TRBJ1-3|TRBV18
ASSLNSGQISGNTIY
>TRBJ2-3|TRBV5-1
ASSPQGGVSTDTQY
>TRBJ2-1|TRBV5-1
ASSLGTSFFNEQF
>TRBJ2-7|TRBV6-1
ASSEGQGGSYEQY
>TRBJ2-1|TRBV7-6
ASSLSGNEQF